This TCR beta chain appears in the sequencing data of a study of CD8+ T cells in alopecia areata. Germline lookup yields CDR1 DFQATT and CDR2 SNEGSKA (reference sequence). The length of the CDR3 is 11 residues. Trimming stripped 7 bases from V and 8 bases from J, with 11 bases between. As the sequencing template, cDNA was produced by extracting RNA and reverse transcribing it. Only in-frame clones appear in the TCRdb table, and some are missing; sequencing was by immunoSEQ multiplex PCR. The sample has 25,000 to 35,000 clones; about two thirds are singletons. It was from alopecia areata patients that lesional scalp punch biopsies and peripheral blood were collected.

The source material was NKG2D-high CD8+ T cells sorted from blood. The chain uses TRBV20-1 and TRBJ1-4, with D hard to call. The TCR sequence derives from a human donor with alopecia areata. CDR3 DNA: TGCAGTGTCAGGCCCTGGGAAAAACTGTTTTTT. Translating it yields CSVRPWEKLFF.